This TCR beta chain comes out of a study of blood T cell repertoires in COVID-19. The CDR3 covers 16 residues. V was cut by 1 base and J by 3 bases, with 13 bases left in between. Germline CDR1 and CDR2: SGHTA and FQGNSA. This table comes from immunoSEQ multiplex PCR, and its TCRdb copy is limited to in-frame clones, with some not included. The sample gives about 75,000 clones, 75% to 90% of which show up once; about 6% is in the top ten. This clone was seen only once. This TCR was sampled from a man aged 80 or over with COVID-19, enrolled during active disease. The chain is built from TRBV7-2 and TRBJ2-1; possibly TRBD2 for D (5 bases). Sequencing was carried out using peripheral blood. CDR3 in amino acids: CASSLVSGNFYNEQFF. CDR3 DNA: TGTGCCAGCAGCTTAGTATCCGGGAATTTCTACAATGAGCAGTTCTTC. Full variable domain (remainder filled in from reference TRBV7-2 and TRBJ2-1): GAGVSQSPSNKVTEKGKDVELRCDPISGHTALYWYRQSLGQGLEFLIYFQGNSAPDKSGLPSDRFSAERTGGSVSTLTIQRTQQEDSAVYLCASSLVSGNFYNEQFFGPGTRLTVL.